This T cell receptor beta chain was captured in a study of identical twins. Notes on the study in general: Excess sharing by twins proved weaker in beta out-of-frame sequences. Its conclusions, products of cross-sectional statistical analysis, did not come from following the same donors.

From germline, CDR1 is LGHDT and CDR2 YNNKEL (reference sequence). Trimming stripped 5 bases from V and 2 bases from J, with 16 bases between. The CDR3 sequence is 15 residues long. For this clonotype: Its antigen is unidentified.

cDNA carried unique molecular identifiers, and a universal primer site was added by template switching. In TCRdb, the 5' RACE reads were re-called with MiXCR into one record per CDR3 protein. The sample shows around 490,000 distinct CDR3 sequences, 13% to 15% of them seen only once. This same sample was also part of a study on yellow fever vaccine responses in identical twins.

The specimen sequenced was CD4+ T cells sorted from blood. This receptor was identified in a woman aged 18-29 years in good health. The chain combines TRBV3-1 with TRBJ2-7; D remains ambiguous. Here the CDR3 reads CASSDPAGVAYEQYF. DNA for the CDR3: TGTGCCAGCAGCGACCCAGCTGGGGTGGCCTACGAGCAGTACTTC.